This TCR beta chain appears in the sequencing data of a study of persistence of HIV-infected CD4 T cells. Study-wide context: Donors were ART-treated; their CMV- and Gag-responding CD4+ T cells were isolated. Suppressive ART had lasted a median of about 8 years.

The libraries were made with immunoSEQ version 4 in survey mode. Each sample used up to 1 ug genomic DNA diluted to approximately 9 ng/uL. Only in-frame clones appear in the TCRdb table, and some are missing; sequencing was by immunoSEQ multiplex PCR. The repertoire includes roughly 41,000 clones, roughly 80% of them detected once, and 1.5% to 2% sits in the top ten. This clone was counted once. No antigen is known for it. Lysates of CMV-infected fibroblasts at around 9.1 ug/mL stimulated these cells. CD40L-negative CD69-negative CD45RO-high memory CD4+ T cells were sorted as populations depleted of antigen-responding cells. Adults with HIV-1 started suppressive ART while chronically infected. This clonotype was obtained from an adult man with HIV who was CMV-seropositive. The sequences come from CD4+ T cells sorted from PBMCs after roughly 19-hour stimulation, collected from a patient who received antiretroviral therapy.

CDR3 in amino acids: CASSATSGGPSYEQYF. CDR3 in DNA: TGTGCCAGCAGCGCGACTAGCGGGGGACCCTCCTACGAGCAGTACTTC. This chain links TRBV9 with TRBJ2-7, with 12 positions matching TRBD2. Germline lookup yields CDR1 SGDLS and CDR2 YYNGEE. Unmatched junction bases numbered 4, after V lost 3 bases and J lost 0 bases. The CDR3 consists of 16 residues.